This T cell receptor beta chain came from a study of OX40 agonist ivuxolimab in advanced cancers. Study results and limitations: Researchers report that CD8+ T cells had, on average, more expanded clones than CD4+.

Patients were ruled out by autoimmune disease history or systemic immunosuppression. The germline gives CDR1 SNHLY, CDR2 FYNNEI. With V trimmed by 5 bases and J by 4 bases, 8 bases remained unmatched. CDR3 length equals 14 residues. The data were produced by immunoSEQ multiplex PCR, yet TCRdb's version contains in-frame clones alone and is incomplete. Among more than 45,000 clones, around nine tenths were seen once, and the ten largest hold under 2.5%. A word on this clone: Its antigen is currently unknown.

The starting material was CD4+ or CD8+ T cells sorted from blood, obtained in a trial of the OX40 agonist ivuxolimab. The chain joins TRBV2 to TRBJ2-7; 7 bases agree with TRBD1. This clonotype originated in an adult with an advanced solid tumor such as melanoma, head and neck, liver or kidney cancer. The CDR3 DNA reads as TGTGCCAGCAGTAAGGACAGGCCCTCTTACGAGCAGTACTTC. Its protein is CASSKDRPSYEQYF.